The text below deals with one T cell receptor beta chain. The method was immunoSEQ multiplex PCR; TCRdb's version includes in-frame clones alone and lacks a portion of them. The sample has about 220,000 clones, approximately 85% seen once. This specimen belongs to a study of blood T cell repertoires in COVID-19. Study-level background: Collection of acute and convalescent COVID-19 samples took place in the United States, Italy and Spain. T cells, B-cell-depleted T cells, or PBMCs supplied cDNA or gDNA.

Patients in Seattle were enrolled during active infection, then followed longitudinally. The CDR3 length is 16 residues. Germline loops: CDR1 SGHRS, CDR2 YFSETQ. Trimming took 4 bases from V and 5 from J; bases not matched to a gene: 11. The clonotype was recovered from a woman in her seventies with COVID-19, enrolled during active disease. Sequencing input: peripheral blood. The chain couples TRBV5-1 to TRBJ2-7; 11 nucleotides match TRBD2. CDR3 sequence (DNA): TGCGCCAGCAGCCCCACTGCGACTAGCGGGGCCAACGAGCAGTACTTC. This translates into CASSPTATSGANEQYF.